This is a list of T cell receptor beta chains from one sample in a study of cytomegalovirus exposure and HLA in healthy donors. This table comes from immunoSEQ multiplex PCR, and its TCRdb copy is limited to in-frame clones, with some not included. The sample yields 150,000 to 160,000 clones, around 82% seen once. The sequenced sample consisted of PBMCs. These receptors came from a woman aged 50 to 60 in good health and CMV-seropositive. Each CDR3 is given with its conserved first and last residue. Fields, in order: V gene, D gene, clone size, J gene, CDR3 DNA, CDR3 protein. A D gene is named only where the DNA matches it firmly. Where a row states a size, it is once, few, many or the class of an expanded clone; other rows omit it.

V gene: TRBV20-1; D gene: .; clone size: .; J gene: TRBJ2-1; CDR3 DNA: TGCAGTGCGCGATACAATGAGCAGTTCTTC; CDR3 protein: CSARYNEQFF
V gene: TRBV5-8; D gene: .; clone size: .; J gene: TRBJ2-3; CDR3 DNA: TGTGCCAGCAGCCTAGTCCTGGATACGCAGTATTTT; CDR3 protein: CASSLVLDTQYF
V gene: TRBV6-6; D gene: TRBD2; clone size: .; J gene: TRBJ2-7; CDR3 DNA: TGTGCCAGCAGTTACCCACTAGCGGGGGGAGGGAACGAGCAGTACTTC; CDR3 protein: CASSYPLAGGGNEQYF
V gene: TRBV11-2; D gene: TRBD1; clone size: .; J gene: TRBJ1-4; CDR3 DNA: TGTGCCAGCAGCTTAGGCCGACAGGGAAAAGAAAAACTGTTTTTT; CDR3 protein: CASSLGRQGKEKLFF
V gene: TRBV25-1; D gene: .; clone size: .; J gene: TRBJ2-7; CDR3 DNA: TGTGCCAGCAGTGAAGTCGGCTCCGGGGAGCAGTACTTC; CDR3 protein: CASSEVGSGEQYF
V gene: TRBV7-2; D gene: .; clone size: once; J gene: TRBJ2-1; CDR3 DNA: TGTGCCAGCAGCTTAGTCGCCGGGTCCTACAATGAGCAGTTCTTC; CDR3 protein: CASSLVAGSYNEQFF
V gene: TRBV27; D gene: .; clone size: .; J gene: TRBJ2-1; CDR3 DNA: TGTGCCAGCATGCGGGGGCCTGGCTACAATGAGCAGTTCTTC; CDR3 protein: CASMRGPGYNEQFF
V gene: TRBV10-3; D gene: TRBD1; clone size: once; J gene: TRBJ1-2; CDR3 DNA: TGTGCCATCGTGGACAGGGAAGGTGGCTACACCTTC; CDR3 protein: CAIVDREGGYTF
V gene: TRBV9; D gene: TRBD2; clone size: .; J gene: TRBJ2-1; CDR3 DNA: TGTGCCAGCAGCGTGGGCGGGACTAGCGGGGGGGCATATAACAATGAGCAGTTCTTC; CDR3 protein: CASSVGGTSGGAYNNEQFF
V gene: TRBV7-8; D gene: TRBD1; clone size: .; J gene: TRBJ1-1; CDR3 DNA: TGTGCCAGCAGCCCGGACAGGGCGGACACTGAAGCTTTCTTT; CDR3 protein: CASSPDRADTEAFF
V gene: TRBV5-1; D gene: TRBD2; clone size: .; J gene: TRBJ2-7; CDR3 DNA: TGCGCCAGCAGCTTGGTGGCGGGGGGCTCCGAGCAGTACTTC; CDR3 protein: CASSLVAGGSEQYF
V gene: TRBV29-1; D gene: TRBD1; clone size: .; J gene: TRBJ2-1; CDR3 DNA: TGCAGCGTTGAAACCGGGACAGGGAGGGCTGAGCAGTTCTTC; CDR3 protein: CSVETGTGRAEQFF
V gene: TRBV10-3; D gene: .; clone size: .; J gene: TRBJ1-1; CDR3 DNA: TGTGCCATCAGGGCTGGGAACACTGAAGCTTTCTTT; CDR3 protein: CAIRAGNTEAFF
V gene: TRBV30; D gene: .; clone size: .; J gene: TRBJ1-3; CDR3 DNA: TGTGCCTGGAGTGTAGACAGCTCTGGAAACACCATATATTTT; CDR3 protein: CAWSVDSSGNTIYF
V gene: TRBV5-1; D gene: .; clone size: .; J gene: TRBJ1-4; CDR3 DNA: TGCGCCAGCAGCTTTGGGGGGAATGAAAAACTGTTTTTT; CDR3 protein: CASSFGGNEKLFF
V gene: TRBV11-1; D gene: TRBD1; clone size: .; J gene: TRBJ1-1; CDR3 DNA: TGTGCCAGTGCAGTACAGGGGGCAGCGAACACTGAAGCTTTCTTT; CDR3 protein: CASAVQGAANTEAFF
V gene: TRBV7-3; D gene: .; clone size: .; J gene: TRBJ2-3; CDR3 DNA: TGTGCCAGCAGCTCCCAGAGAGGCACACAATACACAGATACGCAGTATTTT; CDR3 protein: CASSSQRGTQYTDTQYF
V gene: TRBV5-1; D gene: .; clone size: few; J gene: TRBJ2-3; CDR3 DNA: TGCGCCAGCAGCTACAGGACCGAAAACACAGATACGCAGTATTTT; CDR3 protein: CASSYRTENTDTQYF
V gene: TRBV7-2; D gene: TRBD1; clone size: .; J gene: TRBJ2-1; CDR3 DNA: TGTGCCAGCAGCTCCGAAGGGACAGGGGGGTCCTACAATGAGCAGTTCTTC; CDR3 protein: CASSSEGTGGSYNEQFF
V gene: TRBV19; D gene: .; clone size: .; J gene: TRBJ2-2; CDR3 DNA: TGTGCCAGCCGCCTCCCCGGCACCGGGGAGCTGTTTTTT; CDR3 protein: CASRLPGTGELFF
V gene: TRBV30; D gene: TRBD1; clone size: .; J gene: TRBJ2-2; CDR3 DNA: TGTGCCTGGAGAGACAGGGGGGCCGGGGAGCTGTTTTTT; CDR3 protein: CAWRDRGAGELFF
V gene: TRBV19; D gene: .; clone size: .; J gene: TRBJ2-3; CDR3 DNA: TGTGCCGCTGATCGGGACTTCATAGAGGATACGCAGTATTTT; CDR3 protein: CAADRDFIEDTQYF
V gene: TRBV7-8; D gene: .; clone size: .; J gene: TRBJ2-1; CDR3 DNA: TGTGCCAGCAGCTTAGACGGTTCCTACAATGAGCAGTTCTTC; CDR3 protein: CASSLDGSYNEQFF
V gene: TRBV6-5; D gene: .; clone size: .; J gene: TRBJ2-7; CDR3 DNA: TGTGCCAGCAGATTAGCCGCAGGGACTTACGAGCAGTACTTC; CDR3 protein: CASRLAAGTYEQYF
V gene: TRBV30; D gene: .; clone size: .; J gene: TRBJ1-2; CDR3 DNA: TGTGCCTGGACCCACATCCCGCACTATGGCTACACCTTC; CDR3 protein: CAWTHIPHYGYTF
V gene: TRBV27; D gene: .; clone size: .; J gene: TRBJ2-3; CDR3 DNA: TGTGCCAGCAGTCCGCCCATTGGGCGTACGCAGTATTTT; CDR3 protein: CASSPPIGRTQYF
V gene: TRBV7-2; D gene: .; clone size: few; J gene: TRBJ1-3; CDR3 DNA: TGTGCCAGCAGCTTGCAGGGAGGAAACACCATATATTTT; CDR3 protein: CASSLQGGNTIYF